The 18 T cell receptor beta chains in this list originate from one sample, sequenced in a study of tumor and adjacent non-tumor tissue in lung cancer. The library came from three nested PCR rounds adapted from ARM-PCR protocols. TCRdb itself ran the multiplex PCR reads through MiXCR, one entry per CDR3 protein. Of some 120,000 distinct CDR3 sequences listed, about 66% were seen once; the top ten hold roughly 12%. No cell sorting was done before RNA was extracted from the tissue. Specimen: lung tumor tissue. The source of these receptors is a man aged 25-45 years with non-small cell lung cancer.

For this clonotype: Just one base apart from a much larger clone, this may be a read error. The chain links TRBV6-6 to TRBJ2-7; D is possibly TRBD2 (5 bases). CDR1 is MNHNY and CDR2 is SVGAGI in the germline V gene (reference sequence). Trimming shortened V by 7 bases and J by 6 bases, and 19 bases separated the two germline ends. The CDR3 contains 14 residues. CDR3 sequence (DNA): TGTGCCAGCAAACCTCACGGCGGGTCTGGCGAGCAGTACTTC. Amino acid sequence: CASKPHGGSGEQYF.

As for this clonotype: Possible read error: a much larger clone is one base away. CDR3 bases: TGTGCCAGCAGAATGGGGTCGGCGCGGGTGACCCAGTACTTC. Its protein is CASRMGSARVTQYF. V usage is TRBV12-3 or TRBV12-4 and J usage is TRBJ2-5; D is perhaps TRBD2 (5 bases). The CDR3 sequence is 14 residues long. Trimming took 6 bases from V and 7 from J, leaving 18 bases between them.

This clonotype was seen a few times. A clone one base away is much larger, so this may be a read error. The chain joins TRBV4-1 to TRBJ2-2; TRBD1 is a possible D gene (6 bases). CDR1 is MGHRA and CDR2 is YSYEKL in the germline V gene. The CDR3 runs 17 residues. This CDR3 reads CTSSQRDNRYFTGELFF. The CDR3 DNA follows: TGCACCAGCAGCCAACGGGACAACAGATACTTCACCGGGGAGCTGTTTTTT.

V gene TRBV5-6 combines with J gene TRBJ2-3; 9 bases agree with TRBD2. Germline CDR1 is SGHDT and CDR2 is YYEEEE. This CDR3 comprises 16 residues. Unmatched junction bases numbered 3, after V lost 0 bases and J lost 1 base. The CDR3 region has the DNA TGTGCCAGCAGCTTGGGGCTAGCGGGACGCACAGATACGCAGTATTTT. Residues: CASSLGLAGRTDTQYF.

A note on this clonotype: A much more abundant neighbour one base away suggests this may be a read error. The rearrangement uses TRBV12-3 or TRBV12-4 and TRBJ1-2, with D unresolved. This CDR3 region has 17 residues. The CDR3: CAGSLGRLTEINYGYTF. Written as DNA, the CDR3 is TGTGCCGGCAGTTTAGGCCGCCTTACCGAGATTAACTATGGCTACACCTTC.

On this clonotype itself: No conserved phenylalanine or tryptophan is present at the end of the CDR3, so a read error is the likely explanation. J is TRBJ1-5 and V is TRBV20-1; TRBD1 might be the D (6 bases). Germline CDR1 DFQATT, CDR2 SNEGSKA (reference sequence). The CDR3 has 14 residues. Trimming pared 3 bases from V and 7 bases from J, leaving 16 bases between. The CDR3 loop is CSARGHGAGQPQHY. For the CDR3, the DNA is TGCAGTGCTAGGGGACATGGGGCGGGACAGCCCCAGCATTAT.

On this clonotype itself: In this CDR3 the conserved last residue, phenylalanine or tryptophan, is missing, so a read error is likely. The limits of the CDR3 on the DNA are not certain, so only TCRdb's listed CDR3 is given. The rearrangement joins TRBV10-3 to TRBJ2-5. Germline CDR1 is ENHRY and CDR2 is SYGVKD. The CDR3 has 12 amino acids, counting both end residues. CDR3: CAISDGGETQNS.

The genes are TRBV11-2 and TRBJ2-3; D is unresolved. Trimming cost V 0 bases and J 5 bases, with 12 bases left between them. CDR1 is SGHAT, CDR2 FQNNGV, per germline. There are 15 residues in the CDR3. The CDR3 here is CASSLEGSRVDTQYF. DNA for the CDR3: TGTGCCAGCAGCTTAGAGGGGTCCCGGGTAGATACGCAGTATTTT.

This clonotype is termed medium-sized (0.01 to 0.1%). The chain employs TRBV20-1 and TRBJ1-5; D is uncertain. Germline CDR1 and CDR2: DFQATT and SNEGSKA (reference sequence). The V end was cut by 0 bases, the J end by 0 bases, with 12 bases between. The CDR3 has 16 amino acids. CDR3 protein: CSARDLLGYSNQPQHF. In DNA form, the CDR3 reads TGCAGTGCTAGAGATCTACTGGGATATAGCAATCAGCCCCAGCATTTT.

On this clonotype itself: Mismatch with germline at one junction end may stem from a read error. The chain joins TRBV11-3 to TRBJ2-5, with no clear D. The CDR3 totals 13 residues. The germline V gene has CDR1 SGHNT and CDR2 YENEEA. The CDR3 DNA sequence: TGTGCTAGCAGCTTATCCGAACAAGAGACCCAGTACTTC. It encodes CASSLSEQETQYF.

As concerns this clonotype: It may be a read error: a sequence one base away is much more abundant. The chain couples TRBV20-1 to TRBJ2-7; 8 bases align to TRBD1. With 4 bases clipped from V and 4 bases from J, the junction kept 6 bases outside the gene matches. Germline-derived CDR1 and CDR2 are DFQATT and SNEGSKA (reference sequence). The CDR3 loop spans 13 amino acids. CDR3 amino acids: CSAMTGAGYEQYF. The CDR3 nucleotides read TGCAGTGCTATGACAGGGGCTGGATACGAGCAGTACTTC.

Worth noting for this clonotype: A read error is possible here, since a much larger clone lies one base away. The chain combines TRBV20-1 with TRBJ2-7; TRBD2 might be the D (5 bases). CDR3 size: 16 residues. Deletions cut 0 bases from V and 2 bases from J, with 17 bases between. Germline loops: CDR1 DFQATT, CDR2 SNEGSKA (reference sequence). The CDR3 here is CSARDFWPADPYEQYF. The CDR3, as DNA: TGCAGTGCTAGAGATTTCTGGCCAGCGGATCCCTACGAGCAGTACTTC.

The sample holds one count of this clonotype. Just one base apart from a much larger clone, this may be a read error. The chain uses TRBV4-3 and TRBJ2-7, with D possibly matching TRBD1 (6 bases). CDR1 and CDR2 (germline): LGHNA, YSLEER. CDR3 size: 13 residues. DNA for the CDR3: TGCGCCAGCAGTCGAACCCGGACAGAACCGCCAAGGTTC. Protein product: CASSRTRTEPPRF.

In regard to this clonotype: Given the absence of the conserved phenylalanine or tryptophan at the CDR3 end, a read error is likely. CDR3 DNA sequence: TGCGGCGTTGACTCCGGGACTAGTTCTTACGAGCAGTACATC. Its translation: CGVDSGTSSYEQYI. The chain combines TRBV29-1 with TRBJ2-7; 8 bases map to TRBD2. The V gene's germline CDR1 is SQVTM and CDR2 ANQGSEA. The CDR3 totals 14 residues.

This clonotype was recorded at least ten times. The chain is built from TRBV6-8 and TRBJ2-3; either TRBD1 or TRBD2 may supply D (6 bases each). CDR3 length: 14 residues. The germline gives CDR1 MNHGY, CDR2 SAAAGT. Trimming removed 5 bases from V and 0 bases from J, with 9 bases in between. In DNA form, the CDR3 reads TGTGCCAGCAGTCGGGGGCCCAGCACAGATACGCAGTATTTT. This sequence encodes CASSRGPSTDTQYF.

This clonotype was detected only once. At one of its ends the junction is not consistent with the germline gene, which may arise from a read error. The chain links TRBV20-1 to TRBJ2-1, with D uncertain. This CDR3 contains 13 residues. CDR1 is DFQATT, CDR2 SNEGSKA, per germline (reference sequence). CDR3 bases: TGCAATGCTAGAGATCGGCAGACCAATGAGCAGTTCTTC. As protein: CNARDRQTNEQFF.

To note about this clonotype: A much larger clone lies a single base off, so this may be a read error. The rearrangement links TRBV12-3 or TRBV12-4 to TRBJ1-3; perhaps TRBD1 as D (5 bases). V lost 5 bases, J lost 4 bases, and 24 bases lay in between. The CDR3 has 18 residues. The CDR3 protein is CASSGTRDMHSGGNTIYF. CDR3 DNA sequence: TGTGCCAGCAGTGGGACCAGGGATATGCATAGTGGCGGAAACACCATATATTTT.

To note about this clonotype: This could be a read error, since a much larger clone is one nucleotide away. The CDR3 loop reads CGLGLAGGETQYF. CDR3 sequence (DNA): TGCGGCCTGGGACTAGCGGGAGGAGAGACCCAGTACTTC. The rearrangement links TRBV29-1 to TRBJ2-5; 15 positions agree with TRBD2. This CDR3 has 13 amino acids. CDR1 and CDR2 (germline): SQVTM, ANQGSEA.